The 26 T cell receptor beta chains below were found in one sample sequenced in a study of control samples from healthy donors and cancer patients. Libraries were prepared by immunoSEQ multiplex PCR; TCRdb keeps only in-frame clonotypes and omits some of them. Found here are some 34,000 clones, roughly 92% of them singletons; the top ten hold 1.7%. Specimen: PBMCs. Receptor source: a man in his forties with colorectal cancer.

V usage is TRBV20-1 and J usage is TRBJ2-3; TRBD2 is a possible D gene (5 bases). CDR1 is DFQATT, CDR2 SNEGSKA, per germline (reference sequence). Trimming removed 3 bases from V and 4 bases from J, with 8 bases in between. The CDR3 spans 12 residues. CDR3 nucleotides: TGCAGTGCTAGTCTAGCTGCAGATACGCAGTATTTT. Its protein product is CSASLAADTQYF.

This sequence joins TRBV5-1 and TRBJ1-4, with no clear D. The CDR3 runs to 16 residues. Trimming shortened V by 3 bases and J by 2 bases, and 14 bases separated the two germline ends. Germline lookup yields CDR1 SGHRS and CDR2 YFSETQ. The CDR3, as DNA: TGCGCCAGCAGCTCTTCTGGGGTTGGCACTAATGAAAAACTGTTTTTT. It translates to CASSSSGVGTNEKLFF. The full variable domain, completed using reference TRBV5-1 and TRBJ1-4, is KAGVTQTPRYLIKTRGQQVTLSCSPISGHRSVSWYQQTPGQGLQFLFEYFSETQRNKGNFPGRFSGRQFSNSRSEMNVSTLELGDSALYLCASSSSGVGTNEKLFFGSGTQLSVL.

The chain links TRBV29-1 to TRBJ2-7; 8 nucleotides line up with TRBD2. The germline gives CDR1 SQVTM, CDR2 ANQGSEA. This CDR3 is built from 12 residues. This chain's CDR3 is CSYLAGLGEQYF. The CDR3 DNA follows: TGCAGTTACCTAGCGGGCCTCGGCGAGCAGTACTTC.

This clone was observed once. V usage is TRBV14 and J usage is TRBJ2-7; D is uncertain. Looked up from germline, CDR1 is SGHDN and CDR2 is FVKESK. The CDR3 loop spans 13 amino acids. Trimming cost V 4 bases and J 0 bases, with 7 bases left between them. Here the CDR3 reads CASSRATSYEQYF. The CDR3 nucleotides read TGTGCCAGCAGCCGAGCGACCTCCTACGAGCAGTACTTC.

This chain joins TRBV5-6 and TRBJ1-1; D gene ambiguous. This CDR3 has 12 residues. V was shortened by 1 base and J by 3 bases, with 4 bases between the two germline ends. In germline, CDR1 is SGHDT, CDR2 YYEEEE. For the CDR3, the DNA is TGTGCCAGCAGCTTGTCGTACACTGAAGCTTTCTTT. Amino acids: CASSLSYTEAFF.

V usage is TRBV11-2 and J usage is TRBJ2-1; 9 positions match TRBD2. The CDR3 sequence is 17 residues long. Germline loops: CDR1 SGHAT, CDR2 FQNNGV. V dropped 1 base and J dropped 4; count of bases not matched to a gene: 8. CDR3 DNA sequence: TGTGCCAGCAGCTTAGTAGACGGCGGGGGGGCATACAATGAGCAGTTCTTC. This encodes CASSLVDGGGAYNEQFF.

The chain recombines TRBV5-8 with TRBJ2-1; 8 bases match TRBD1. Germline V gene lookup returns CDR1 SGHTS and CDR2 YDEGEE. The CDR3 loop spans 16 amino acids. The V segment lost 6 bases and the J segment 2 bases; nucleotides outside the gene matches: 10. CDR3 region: CASTTGATTTYNEQFF. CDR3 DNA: TGTGCCAGCACGACAGGGGCGACCACGACCTACAATGAGCAGTTCTTC.

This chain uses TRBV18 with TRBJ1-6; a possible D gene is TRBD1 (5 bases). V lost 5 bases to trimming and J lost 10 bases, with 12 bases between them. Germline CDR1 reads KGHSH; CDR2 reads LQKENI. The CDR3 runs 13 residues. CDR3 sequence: CASSIGENSPLHF. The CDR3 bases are TGTGCCAGCTCAATAGGGGAAAACTCACCCCTCCACTTT.

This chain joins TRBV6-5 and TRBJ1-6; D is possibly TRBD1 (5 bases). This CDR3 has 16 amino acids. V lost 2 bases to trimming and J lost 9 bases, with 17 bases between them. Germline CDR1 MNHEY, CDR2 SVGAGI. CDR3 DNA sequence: TGTGCCAGCAGTTACGCCTCCAACAAGGGGACTTCACCCCTCCACTTT. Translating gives CASSYASNKGTSPLHF.

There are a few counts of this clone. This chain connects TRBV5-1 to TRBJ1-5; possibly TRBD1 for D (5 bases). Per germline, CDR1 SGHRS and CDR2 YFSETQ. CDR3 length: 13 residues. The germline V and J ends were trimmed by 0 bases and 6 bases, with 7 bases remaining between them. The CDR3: CASSLEGAQPQHF. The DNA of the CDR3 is TGCGCCAGCAGCTTGGAAGGGGCTCAGCCCCAGCATTTT.

CDR3 region: CAWSPNPTGGPQPQHF. CDR3 DNA: TGTGCCTGGAGTCCTAACCCGACAGGGGGCCCACAGCCCCAGCATTTT. The rearrangement joins TRBV30 to TRBJ1-5; TRBD1 matches at 10 bases. The CDR3 length is 16 residues. The germline V gene has CDR1 GTSNPN and CDR2 SVGIG (reference sequence). Trimming removed 2 bases from V and 7 bases from J; junction bases left unmatched: 11.

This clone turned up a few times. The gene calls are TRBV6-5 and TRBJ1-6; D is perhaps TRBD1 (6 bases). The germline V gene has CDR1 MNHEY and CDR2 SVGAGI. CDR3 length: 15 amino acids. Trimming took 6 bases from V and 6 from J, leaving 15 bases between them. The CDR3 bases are TGTGCCAGCAGCCGAAAAACAGGGCTTAATTCACCCCTCCACTTT. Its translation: CASSRKTGLNSPLHF.

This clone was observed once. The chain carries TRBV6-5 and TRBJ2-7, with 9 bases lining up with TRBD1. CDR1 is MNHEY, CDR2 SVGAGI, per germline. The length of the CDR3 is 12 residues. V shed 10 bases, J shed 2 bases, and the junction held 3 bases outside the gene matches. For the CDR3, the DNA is TGTGCCATCGGGACAGGGACCTACGAGCAGTACTTC. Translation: CAIGTGTYEQYF.

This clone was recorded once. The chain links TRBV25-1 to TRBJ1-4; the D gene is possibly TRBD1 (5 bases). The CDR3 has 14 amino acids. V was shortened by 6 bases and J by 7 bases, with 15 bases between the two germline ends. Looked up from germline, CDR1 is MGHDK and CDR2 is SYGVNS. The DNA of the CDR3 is TGTGCCAGCAGCGCAAAGGGGAGTGGTGAAAAACTGTTTTTT. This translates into CASSAKGSGEKLFF.

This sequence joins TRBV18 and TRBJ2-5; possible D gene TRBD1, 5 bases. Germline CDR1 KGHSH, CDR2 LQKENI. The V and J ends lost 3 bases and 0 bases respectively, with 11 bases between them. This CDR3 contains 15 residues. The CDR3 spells CASSPLDSHQETQYF. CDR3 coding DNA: TGTGCCAGCTCACCCCTAGACAGCCACCAAGAGACCCAGTACTTC.

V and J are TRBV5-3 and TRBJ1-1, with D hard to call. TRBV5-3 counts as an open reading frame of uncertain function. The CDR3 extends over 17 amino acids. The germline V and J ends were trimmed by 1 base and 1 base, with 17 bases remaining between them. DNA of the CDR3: TGTGCCAGAAGCTTGTGGGTGACTTGGACCGAGAACACTGAAGCTTTCTTT. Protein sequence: CARSLWVTWTENTEAFF.

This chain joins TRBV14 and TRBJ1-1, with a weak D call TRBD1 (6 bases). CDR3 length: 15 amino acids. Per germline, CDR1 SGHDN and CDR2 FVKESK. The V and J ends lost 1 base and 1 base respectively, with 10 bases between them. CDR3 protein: CASSQVTGWNTEAFF. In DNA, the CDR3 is TGTGCCAGCAGCCAAGTTACAGGGTGGAACACTGAAGCTTTCTTT.

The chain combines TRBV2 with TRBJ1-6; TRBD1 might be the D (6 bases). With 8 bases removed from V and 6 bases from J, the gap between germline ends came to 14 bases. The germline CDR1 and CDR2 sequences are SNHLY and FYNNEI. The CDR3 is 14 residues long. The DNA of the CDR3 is TGTGCCAGCCGTGGTACAGGGTTTAATTCACCCCTCCACTTT. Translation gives CASRGTGFNSPLHF.

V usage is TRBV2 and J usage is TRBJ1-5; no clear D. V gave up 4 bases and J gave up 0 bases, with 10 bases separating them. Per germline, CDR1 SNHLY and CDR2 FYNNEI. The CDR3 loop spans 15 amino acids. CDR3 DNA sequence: TGTGCCAGCAGTGTGGAGACACTTAGCAATCAGCCCCAGCATTTT. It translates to CASSVETLSNQPQHF.

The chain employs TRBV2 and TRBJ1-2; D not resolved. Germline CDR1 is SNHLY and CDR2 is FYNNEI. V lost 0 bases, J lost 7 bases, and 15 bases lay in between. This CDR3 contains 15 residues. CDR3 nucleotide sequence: TGTGCCAGCAGTGAAGCTACAGCAAATTTAGCTGGCTACACCTTC. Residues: CASSEATANLAGYTF.

The CDR3 sequence: CASSPLDDGTGELFF. Here the CDR3 DNA reads TGTGCCAGCAGCCCCCTTGACGACGGCACCGGGGAGCTGTTTTTT. The chain links TRBV4-2 to TRBJ2-2, with unresolved D. The germline CDR1 and CDR2 sequences are LGHNA and YNFKEQ. The CDR3 runs to 15 residues. The V end lost 4 bases, the J end lost 4 bases, and 13 bases lay between the germline ends.

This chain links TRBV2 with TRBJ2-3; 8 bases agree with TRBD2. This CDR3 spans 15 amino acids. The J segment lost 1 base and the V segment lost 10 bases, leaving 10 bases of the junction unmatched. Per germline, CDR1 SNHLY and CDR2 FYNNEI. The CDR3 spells CATKPSGGRTDTQYF. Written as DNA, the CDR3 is TGTGCCACCAAGCCCAGCGGGGGACGCACAGATACGCAGTATTTT.

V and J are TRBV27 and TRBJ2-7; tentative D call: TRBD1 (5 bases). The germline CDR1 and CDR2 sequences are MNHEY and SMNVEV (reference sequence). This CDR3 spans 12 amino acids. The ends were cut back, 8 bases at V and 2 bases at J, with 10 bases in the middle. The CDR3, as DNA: TGTGCCAGCTGTTCCAGGGCCTACGAGCAGTACTTC. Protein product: CASCSRAYEQYF.

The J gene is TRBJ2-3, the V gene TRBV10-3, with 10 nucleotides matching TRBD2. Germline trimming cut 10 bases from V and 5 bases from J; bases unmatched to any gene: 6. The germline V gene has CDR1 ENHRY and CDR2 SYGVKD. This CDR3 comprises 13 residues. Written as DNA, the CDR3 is TGTGCCACCAGCGGGGGGGCCCAAGATACGCAGTATTTT. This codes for CATSGGAQDTQYF.

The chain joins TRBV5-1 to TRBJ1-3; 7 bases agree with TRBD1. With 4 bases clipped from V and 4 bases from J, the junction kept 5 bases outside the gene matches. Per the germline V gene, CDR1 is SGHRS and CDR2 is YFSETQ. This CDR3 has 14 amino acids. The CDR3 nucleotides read TGCGCCAGCAGCCCTGGGACAGACGGAAACACCATATATTTT. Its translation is CASSPGTDGNTIYF. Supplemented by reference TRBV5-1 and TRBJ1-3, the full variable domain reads KAGVTQTPRYLIKTRGQQVTLSCSPISGHRSVSWYQQTPGQGLQFLFEYFSETQRNKGNFPGRFSGRQFSNSRSEMNVSTLELGDSALYLCASSPGTDGNTIYFGEGSWLTVV.

The CDR3 DNA reads as TGTGCCAGCAGCGCAATGGACACCGGGGAGCTGTTTTTT. Protein product: CASSAMDTGELFF. This chain uses TRBV14 with TRBJ2-2; D unresolved. The CDR3 totals 13 residues. Trimming shortened V by 5 bases and J by 3 bases, and 7 bases separated the two germline ends. CDR1 and CDR2 from the germline V gene are SGHDN and FVKESK. The full variable domain, its missing parts supplied by reference TRBV14 and TRBJ2-2, is EAGVTQFPSHSVIEKGQTVTLRCDPISGHDNLYWYRRVMGKEIKFLLHFVKESKQDESGMPNNRFLAERTGGTYSTLKVQPAELEDSGVYFCASSAMDTGELFFGEGSRLTVL.